These T cell receptor beta chains were read from a single sample in a study of metastatic and nonmetastatic thyroid tumors. TCRdb reprocessed the PCR reads via MiXCR. The sample has over 25,000 clones; roughly 4% are singletons. Sequenced material: blood. The receptors stem from a female donor with papillary thyroid cancer or a benign thyroid nodule (not recorded which). Some clones in this sample may be carry-over from other donors' samples. The CDR3 runs from the conserved cysteine through the conserved F or W. D genes are given only for firm matches. Only some rows state a clone size, as once, few, many or a class for expanded clones.

J gene: TRBJ1-4; clone size: many; D gene: -; V gene: TRBV19; CDR3 protein: CASSKGRINEKLFF; CDR3 DNA: TGTGCCAGTAGTAAAGGACGGATAAATGAAAAACTGTTTTTT
J gene: TRBJ2-3; clone size: many; D gene: -; V gene: TRBV20-1; CDR3 protein: CSANPPRGPTDTQYF; CDR3 DNA: TGCAGTGCTAACCCCCCCAGGGGACCCACAGATACGCAGTATTTT
J gene: TRBJ2-1; clone size: few; D gene: TRBD2; V gene: TRBV20-1; CDR3 protein: CSARGGSGRARNEQFF; CDR3 DNA: TGCAGTGCTAGAGGGGGTAGCGGGAGGGCCAGGAATGAGCAGTTCTTC
J gene: TRBJ2-1; clone size: many; D gene: TRBD1; V gene: TRBV28; CDR3 protein: CASSRDRVRFF; CDR3 DNA: TGTGCCAGCAGCCGCGACAGGGTAAGGTTCTTC
J gene: TRBJ2-2; clone size: -; D gene: -; V gene: TRBV5-1; CDR3 protein: CASSSAGFTGELFF; CDR3 DNA: TGCGCCAGCAGCTCTGCAGGGTTCACCGGGGAGCTGTTTTTT
J gene: TRBJ2-6; clone size: many; D gene: TRBD1; V gene: TRBV19; CDR3 protein: CASSIVRDRSSAGANVLTF; CDR3 DNA: TGTGCCAGTAGTATAGTCCGGGACAGAAGTTCGGCTGGGGCCAACGTCCTGACTTTC
J gene: TRBJ2-1; clone size: medium-sized; D gene: TRBD1; V gene: TRBV6-2/TRBV6-3; CDR3 protein: CASSSPRRGQGILNEQFF; CDR3 DNA: TGTGCCAGCAGCTCACCCCGGCGGGGACAGGGGATTTTAAATGAGCAGTTCTTC
J gene: TRBJ2-1; clone size: few; D gene: -; V gene: TRBV20-1; CDR3 protein: CSAKTGGSGIYNEQFF; CDR3 DNA: TGCAGTGCTAAGACAGGGGGTAGCGGGATTTACAATGAGCAGTTCTTC
J gene: TRBJ2-4; clone size: -; D gene: -; V gene: TRBV6-1; CDR3 protein: CASSVTAANIQYF; CDR3 DNA: TGTGCCAGCAGTGTAACGGCCGCAAACATCCAGTACTTC
J gene: TRBJ1-5; clone size: many; D gene: -; V gene: TRBV30; CDR3 protein: CAWSIGTASNQPQHF; CDR3 DNA: TGTGCCTGGAGTATTGGGACCGCGAGCAATCAGCCCCAGCATTTT
J gene: TRBJ2-1; clone size: many; D gene: -; V gene: TRBV20-1; CDR3 protein: CSAPPSGYNEQFF; CDR3 DNA: TGCAGTGCTCCCCCCTCGGGCTACAATGAGCAGTTCTTC